This T cell receptor beta chain was documented in a study of shared clonotypes between healthy human individuals. Adults of Caucasian background living in Nashville, Tennessee made up all donors. Study-level results: Several donors held approximately 4.6% of naive CD4 clonotypes in common. Few donors restricted represented genetic and exposure-history diversity.

Notes on this clone: Its antigen is not identified.

Profiled with immunoSEQ multiplex PCR; TCRdb holds only in-frame clones, not every one. The table has about 730,000 clones, over 55% seen once. The sequenced material came from memory CD4+ T cells sorted from blood. Subset indicated: CD45RA-negative fraction. This TCR was sampled from a woman aged 25 to 45 in good health.

The CDR3, as DNA: TGCGCCAGCAGCTTGGCTATCGAGGGGGCGACCCAGTACTTC. It yields the protein CASSLAIEGATQYF. The genes are TRBV5-1 and TRBJ2-5; 7 bases line up with TRBD1. From germline, CDR1 is SGHRS and CDR2 YFSETQ. CDR3 size: 14 residues. After removal of 0 bases from V and 7 bases from J, the junction contained 6 bases not matched to a gene.